This T cell receptor (beta chain) was observed in a study of tumor-infiltrating lymphocytes in localized non-small cell lung cancer. As regards this clone: What it binds is not known.

Study observations and caveats: Tumors had more T cell infiltration than uninvolved lung, per TCRbeta sequencing and CD3 counts.

Trimming cost V 5 bases and J 5 bases; bases outside gene matches: 11. Germline V lookup: CDR1 MGHRA, CDR2 YSYEKL. The CDR3 is made up of 16 amino acids. Here immunoSEQ multiplex PCR was the method, and the copy in TCRdb shows in-frame clones only, minus some. The sample shows about 10,000 clones, about four fifths of them seen only once. The sequence derives from a human donor with non-small cell lung cancer. The rearrangement links TRBV4-1 to TRBJ1-4; 7 positions match TRBD1. The sample consisted of uninvolved lung tissue not adjacent to the tumor. This chain's CDR3 is CASSSTPGQLNEKLFF. The CDR3 DNA sequence: TGCGCCAGCAGCTCAACCCCGGGACAGCTAAATGAAAAACTGTTTTTT.